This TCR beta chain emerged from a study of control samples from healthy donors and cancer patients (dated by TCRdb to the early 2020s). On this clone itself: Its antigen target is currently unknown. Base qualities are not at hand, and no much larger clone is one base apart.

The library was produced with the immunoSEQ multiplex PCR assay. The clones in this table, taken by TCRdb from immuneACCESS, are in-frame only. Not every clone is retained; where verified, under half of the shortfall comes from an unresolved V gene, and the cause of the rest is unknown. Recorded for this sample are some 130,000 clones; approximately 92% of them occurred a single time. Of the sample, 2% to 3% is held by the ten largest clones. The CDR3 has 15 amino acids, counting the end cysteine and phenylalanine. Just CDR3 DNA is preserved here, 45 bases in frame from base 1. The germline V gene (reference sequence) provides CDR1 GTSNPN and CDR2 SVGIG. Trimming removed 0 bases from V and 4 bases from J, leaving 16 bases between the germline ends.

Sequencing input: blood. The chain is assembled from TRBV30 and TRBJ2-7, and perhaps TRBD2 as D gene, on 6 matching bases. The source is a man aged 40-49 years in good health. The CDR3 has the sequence CAWSVGPGGPYEQYF. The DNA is TGTGCCTGGAGTGTAGGTCCCGGAGGGCCTTACGAGCAGTACTTC.